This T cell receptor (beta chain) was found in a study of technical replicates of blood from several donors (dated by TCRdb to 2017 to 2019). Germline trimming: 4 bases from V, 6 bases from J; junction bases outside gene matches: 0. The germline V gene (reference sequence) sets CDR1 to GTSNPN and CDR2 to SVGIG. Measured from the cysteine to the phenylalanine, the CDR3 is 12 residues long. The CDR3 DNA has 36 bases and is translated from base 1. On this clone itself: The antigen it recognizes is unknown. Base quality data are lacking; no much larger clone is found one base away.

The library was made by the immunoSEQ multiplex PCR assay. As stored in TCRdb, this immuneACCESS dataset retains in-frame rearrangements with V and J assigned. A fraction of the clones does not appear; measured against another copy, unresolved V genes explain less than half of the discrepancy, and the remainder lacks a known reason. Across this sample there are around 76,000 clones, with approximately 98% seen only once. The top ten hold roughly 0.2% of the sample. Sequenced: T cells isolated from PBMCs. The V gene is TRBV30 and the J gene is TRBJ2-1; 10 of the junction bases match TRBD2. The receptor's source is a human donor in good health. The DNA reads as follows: TGTGCCTGGACTAGCGGGGGCAATGAGCAGTTCTTC. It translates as CAWTSGGNEQFF.